These 23 T cell receptor beta chains originate from one sample sequenced in a study of CD8 T cells in Susac syndrome. After extraction with the RNeasy kit, 0.5 to 1 ug of the RNA was reverse transcribed using random hexamers. TCRdb itself ran the immunoSEQ multiplex PCR reads through MiXCR, one entry per CDR3 protein. The repertoire holds more than 80,000 distinct CDR3 sequences, with approximately 94% as singletons. Specimen: CD8+ T cells from PBMCs. These receptors came from a human donor with Susac syndrome.

V and J are TRBV9 and TRBJ1-2; TRBD1 might be the D (6 bases). V shed 3 bases and J shed 8 bases, with 20 bases lying between them. Germline values: CDR1 SGDLS, CDR2 YYNGEE. This CDR3 is built from 15 residues. CDR3 nucleotides: TGTGCCAGCAGCGCACGGATACAGGGACTTCAAGGCTACACCTTC. Residues: CASSARIQGLQGYTF.

The chain employs TRBV20-1 and TRBJ1-2, with TRBD1 matching over 8 bases. Per germline, CDR1 DFQATT and CDR2 SNEGSKA (reference sequence). CDR3 length: 16 amino acids. The V gene end was trimmed by 0 bases and the J gene end by 2 bases; junction bases not matched to a gene: 8. The CDR3 sequence: CSARDQGQGKNYGYTF. The CDR3 nucleotides read TGCAGTGCTAGAGACCAAGGACAGGGAAAGAACTATGGCTACACCTTC.

The chain has TRBV2 and TRBJ2-2; 7 bases map to TRBD2. The J segment lost 0 bases and the V segment lost 7 bases, leaving 8 bases of the junction unmatched. Germline CDR1 SNHLY, CDR2 FYNNEI. This CDR3 comprises 16 residues. The CDR3 spells CASKGASGANTGELFF. In nucleotides, the CDR3 is TGTGCCAGCAAGGGAGCGAGCGGGGCGAACACCGGGGAGCTGTTTTTT.

The chain couples TRBV14 to TRBJ2-3, with D perhaps TRBD2 (6 bases). The CDR3 has 13 residues. Trimming took off 1 base at V and 4 bases at J, with 6 bases between the two ends. Germline values: CDR1 SGHDN, CDR2 FVKESK. The CDR3 reads CASSQGLADTQYF. The CDR3 DNA reads TGTGCCAGCAGCCAAGGACTAGCAGATACGCAGTATTTT.

The chain joins TRBV4-1 to TRBJ2-3; D gene unclear. CDR3 length: 15 residues. Germline CDR1 is MGHRA and CDR2 is YSYEKL. Trimming stripped 0 bases from V and 4 bases from J, with 11 bases between. CDR3 nucleotides: TGCGCCAGCAGCCAAGATTCAGTCGTGGCAGATACGCAGTATTTT. It translates to CASSQDSVVADTQYF.

This chain connects TRBV3-1 to TRBJ1-1; possible D gene TRBD1, 6 bases. The CDR3 is 17 residues long. Looked up from germline, CDR1 is LGHDT and CDR2 is YNNKEL (reference sequence). Trimming removed 5 bases at V and 0 bases at J, with 19 bases between. The CDR3 DNA is TGTGCCAGCAGCTACCCGAGCAGGGGAGACATGAACACTGAAGCTTTCTTT. It codes for CASSYPSRGDMNTEAFF.

The chain's CDR3 is CASSTPPRDEQFF. As DNA, the CDR3 is TGTGCCAGCAGCACCCCCCCTAGGGATGAGCAGTTCTTC. The chain has TRBV7-9 and TRBJ2-1; D remains unclear. The V end was cut by 5 bases, the J end by 8 bases, with 13 bases between. Germline CDR1 reads SEHNR; CDR2 reads FQNEAQ (reference sequence). The CDR3 is 13 amino acids. Full variable domain (remainder filled in from reference TRBV7-9 and TRBJ2-1): DTGVSQNPRHKITKRGQNVTFRCDPISEHNRLYWYRQTLGQGPEFLTYFQNEAQLEKSRLLSDRFSAERPKGSFSTLEIQRTEQGDSAMYLCASSTPPRDEQFFGPGTRLTVL.

The chain couples TRBV20-1 to TRBJ2-2; the match to TRBD2 covers 10 bases. V lost 1 base and J lost 6; bases outside the gene matches: 17. The CDR3 extends over 19 amino acids. Per germline, CDR1 DFQATT and CDR2 SNEGSKA (reference sequence). The CDR3 region is CSARGGASGGRVKAGELFF. The CDR3 DNA reads as TGCAGTGCTAGAGGGGGGGCTAGCGGGGGCCGAGTCAAGGCCGGGGAGCTGTTTTTT.

This chain uses TRBV3-1 with TRBJ2-7; D gene unclear. This CDR3 contains 15 residues. V was shortened by 0 bases and J by 3 bases, with 12 bases between the two germline ends. In germline, CDR1 is LGHDT, CDR2 YNNKEL (reference sequence). The CDR3 loop is CASSQDLSAYYEQYF. The CDR3, as DNA: TGTGCCAGCAGCCAAGATTTATCGGCTTACTACGAGCAGTACTTC.

This chain links TRBV5-6 with TRBJ2-3, with TRBD2 matching over 12 bases. The CDR3 totals 15 residues. The V gene's germline CDR1 is SGHDT and CDR2 YYEEEE. Unmatched junction bases numbered 10, after V lost 4 bases and J lost 10 bases. In nucleotides, the CDR3 is TGTGCCAGCAGCCCTGGACTAGCGGGGCGATACGCGCAGTATTTT. Its protein product is CASSPGLAGRYAQYF.

The J gene is TRBJ2-2, the V gene TRBV4-3, with D possibly being TRBD2 (6 bases). Germline-derived CDR1 and CDR2 are LGHNA and YSLEER. Trimming removed 2 bases from V and 1 base from J, with 14 bases in between. There are 17 residues in the CDR3. In DNA, the CDR3 is TGCGCCAGCAGCCAATTGGCAGCGGGTGGGAACACCGGGGAGCTGTTTTTT. It specifies CASSQLAAGGNTGELFF.

The gene calls are TRBV29-1 and TRBJ1-1; D is unresolved. Germline V gene sequence: CDR1 SQVTM, CDR2 ANQGSEA. V lost 6 bases and J 4 bases, leaving 15 bases between the germline ends. CDR3 size: 13 residues. The DNA of the CDR3 is TGCAGCGTGGGAAGGGTGAAGGGCACTGAAGCTTTCTTT. It specifies CSVGRVKGTEAFF.

The gene calls are TRBV5-5 and TRBJ2-1; the D gene is possibly TRBD1 (5 bases). CDR3 length: 16 residues. Trimming took off 1 base at V and 6 bases at J, with 17 bases between the two ends. Germline V gives CDR1 SGHKS, CDR2 YYEKEE (reference sequence). The CDR3 reads CASSLWAQGSVNEQFF. The CDR3, as DNA: TGTGCCAGCAGCTTGTGGGCCCAGGGATCGGTCAATGAGCAGTTCTTC. The entire variable domain, with the rest obtained from reference TRBV5-5 and TRBJ2-1, is as follows: DAGVTQSPTHLIKTRGQQVTLRCSPISGHKSVSWYQQVLGQGPQFIFQYYEKEERGRGNFPDRFSARQFPNYSSELNVNALLLGDSALYLCASSLWAQGSVNEQFFGPGTRLTVL.

This chain uses TRBV4-1 with TRBJ2-1; 8 bases are shared with TRBD2. Germline loops: CDR1 MGHRA, CDR2 YSYEKL. This CDR3 is 17 amino acids long. J lost 4 bases, V lost 1 base, and 9 bases had no gene match. The CDR3 region is CASSQGVGTRGYNEQFF. Written as DNA, the CDR3 is TGCGCCAGCAGCCAAGGGGTGGGGACTAGAGGGTACAATGAGCAGTTCTTC.

V is TRBV20-1 and J is TRBJ2-7, with 11 bases identical to TRBD2. There are 14 residues in the CDR3. With V trimmed by 2 bases and J by 5 bases, 5 bases remained unmatched. Per the germline V gene, CDR1 is DFQATT and CDR2 is SNEGSKA (reference sequence). The CDR3 DNA reads TGCAGTGCTAGATCCCTAGCGGGGGGCCACGAGCAGTACTTC. This translates into CSARSLAGGHEQYF.

The J gene is TRBJ2-1, the V gene TRBV5-4; D not resolved. The ends were cut back, 3 bases at V and 10 bases at J, with 29 bases in the middle. Germline CDR1 is SGHNT and CDR2 is YYREEE (reference sequence). The CDR3 has 18 residues. The CDR3 sequence is CASSSPDGSNGRPWEQFF. Here the CDR3 DNA reads TGTGCCAGCAGCTCGCCGGACGGCTCTAATGGACGCCCGTGGGAGCAGTTCTTC.

The chain recombines TRBV29-1 with TRBJ1-2, with a tentative D call TRBD1 (5 bases). Deletions cut 4 bases from V and 4 bases from J, with 13 bases between. The CDR3 consists of 13 residues. In germline, CDR1 is SQVTM, CDR2 ANQGSEA. The CDR3 spells CSVVSRGGYGYTF. The CDR3 region has the DNA TGCAGCGTTGTGTCGCGGGGGGGCTATGGCTACACCTTC.

This clonotype has a single count. The chain couples TRBV4-1 to TRBJ1-4; no reliable D call. Germline CDR1 MGHRA, CDR2 YSYEKL. The V end lost 1 base, the J end lost 7 bases, and 10 bases lay between the germline ends. This CDR3 has 14 amino acids. CDR3 DNA: TGCGCCAGCAGCCAAGTAAATCAGCGTGAAAAACTGTTTTTT. Residues: CASSQVNQREKLFF.

This clonotype was counted once. CDR3 bases: TGCAGCGCTGGACGGGCGACTGGAGATGGCTACACCTTC. It codes for CSAGRATGDGYTF. The chain couples TRBV29-1 to TRBJ1-2; no definite D call. Germline CDR1 is SQVTM and CDR2 is ANQGSEA. There are 13 residues in the CDR3. Trimming shortened V by 7 bases and J by 6 bases, and 18 bases separated the two germline ends. Using reference TRBV29-1 and TRBJ1-2 for the parts outside the CDR3, the full variable domain is SAVISQKPSRDICQRGTSLTIQCQVDSQVTMMFWYRQQPGQSLTLIATANQGSEATYESGFVIDKFPISRPNLTFSTLTVSNMSPEDSSIYLCSAGRATGDGYTFGSGTRLTVV.

This clonotype came up once. This chain uses TRBV6-5 with TRBJ1-1; D unclear. Trimming shortened V by 2 bases and J by 4 bases, and 11 bases separated the two germline ends. This CDR3 region has 14 residues. CDR1 MNHEY and CDR2 SVGAGI come from the germline V gene. The CDR3 DNA reads as TGTGCCAGCAGTTACGGGGAACTGGCCACTGAAGCTTTCTTT. Translated, it gives CASSYGELATEAFF.

J is TRBJ1-1 and V is TRBV6-2 or TRBV6-3, with TRBD1 as a possible D gene (6 bases). Trimming removed 10 bases from V and 1 base from J, with 13 bases in between. The V gene's germline CDR1 is MNHEY and CDR2 SVGEGT. The CDR3 covers 13 residues. The CDR3 region is CATQEGENTEAFF. As DNA, the CDR3 is TGTGCCACTCAAGAGGGGGAGAACACTGAAGCTTTCTTT.

The chain is built from TRBV12-3 or TRBV12-4 and TRBJ1-3, with TRBD1 matching over 10 bases. With 8 bases clipped from V and 4 bases from J, the junction kept 14 bases outside the gene matches. The CDR3 covers 17 residues. The CDR3 DNA sequence: TGTGCCAGCCTGCCGACGGGACAGGGGAAATACGGAAACACCATATATTTT. Residues: CASLPTGQGKYGNTIYF.

This sequence joins TRBV7-9 and TRBJ2-5; D is ambiguous. Trimming took 5 bases from V and 5 from J, leaving 9 bases between them. The CDR3 spans 12 residues. Germline V gene lookup returns CDR1 SEHNR and CDR2 FQNEAQ (reference sequence). The CDR3 sequence: CASSPDRETQYF. CDR3 DNA sequence: TGTGCCAGCAGCCCGGACCGGGAGACCCAGTACTTC.